These T cell receptor beta chains were read from a single sample in a study of beta chain features in type 1 diabetes. Clones were read by immunoSEQ multiplex PCR, and TCRdb kept only the in-frame ones, dropping some. This table holds about 350,000 clones, around 20% found once. The sample was naive CD4+ T cells from blood. The receptors shown here come from a woman under 30 in good health. The CDR3 runs from the conserved cysteine through the conserved F or W. D genes are given only for firm matches. For some rows the clone size is stated as once, few or many, or as a class when expanded; others skip it.

few TRBD2 TRBJ2-1 TRBV6-6 CASSREGYYYNEQFF TGTGCCAGCAGTCGGGAGGGCTATTACTACAATGAGCAGTTCTTC
. . TRBJ2-1 TRBV18 CASSPSDEQFF TGTGCCAGCTCACCTTCGGATGAGCAGTTCTTC
. . TRBJ2-1 TRBV10-3 CAISDFLYNEQFF TGTGCCATCAGTGACTTTCTATACAATGAGCAGTTCTTC
. TRBD2 TRBJ2-1 TRBV4-3 CASSLYWASGGHGHNEQFF TGCGCCAGCAGCCTCTATTGGGCTAGCGGGGGGCACGGACACAATGAGCAGTTCTTC
. TRBD1 TRBJ1-2 TRBV30 CAWNRGQGDNYGHTF TGTGCCTGGAATAGAGGACAGGGGGATAACTATGGCCACACCTTC
few . TRBJ1-2 TRBV5-4 CASSLVPREVGYTF TGTGCCAGCAGCTTGGTTCCCAGGGAGGTTGGCTACACCTTC
. . TRBJ2-1 TRBV4-1 CASSRVPSGGTISYNEQFF TGCGCCAGCAGCCGGGTCCCATCCGGCGGGACCATCTCCTACAATGAGCAGTTCTTC
. . TRBJ2-3 TRBV25-1 CASSEGGTSTDTQYF TGTGCCAGCAGTGAAGGGGGGACTAGCACAGATACGCAGTATTTT
few . TRBJ1-3 TRBV7-2 CASSLGDTIYF TGTGCCAGCAGCTTAGGAGACACCATATATTTT
few . TRBJ2-5 TRBV5-1 CASSPEGEGRETQYF TGCGCCAGCAGCCCCGAGGGGGAGGGCCGAGAGACCCAGTACTTC
few TRBD2 TRBJ2-2 TRBV5-4 CASSPGGSVTGELFF TGTGCCAGCAGCCCGGGGGGGTCGGTCACCGGGGAGCTGTTTTTT
few . TRBJ2-7 TRBV5-6 CASSLMRDTFYEQYF TGTGCCAGCAGCTTGATGAGGGATACGTTCTACGAGCAGTACTTC
. . TRBJ1-5 TRBV9 CASSVGQDVRQPQHF TGTGCCAGCAGCGTAGGACAGGACGTAAGGCAGCCCCAGCATTTT
few . TRBJ1-3 TRBV14 CASSQPGGNTIYF TGTGCCAGCAGCCAGCCCGGTGGAAACACCATATATTTT
. . TRBJ2-2 TRBV7-2 CASSFLSGELFF TGTGCCAGCAGCTTCCTCTCCGGGGAGCTGTTTTTT
. . TRBJ2-1 TRBV7-9 CASSPYSYNEQFF TGTGCCAGCAGCCCCTACTCCTACAATGAGCAGTTCTTC
once . TRBJ2-1 TRBV4-2 CASSPEGGVNYNEQFF TGTGCCAGCAGCCCTGAGGGGGGGGTAAACTACAATGAGCAGTTCTTC
. . TRBJ1-2 TRBV14 CASSKGSIYGYTF TGTGCCAGCAGCAAGGGGTCAATCTATGGCTACACCTTC
. TRBD1 TRBJ1-5 TRBV2 CASSEDRVIQPQHF TGTGCCAGCAGCGAGGACAGGGTAATTCAGCCCCAGCATTTT
. . TRBJ2-7 TRBV7-2 CASSLTRIGEQYF TGTGCCAGCAGCTTAACCCGTATCGGCGAGCAGTACTTC
few TRBD1 TRBJ1-2 TRBV30 CAWPPGRGVYGYTF TGTGCCTGGCCCCCCGGCAGGGGGGTCTATGGCTACACCTTC
few . TRBJ1-1 TRBV29-1 CSARGQPNTEAFF TGCAGCGCACGAGGACAGCCCAACACTGAAGCTTTCTTT
few TRBD1 TRBJ2-7 TRBV7-9 CASSLGDRVPYEQYF TGTGCCAGCAGCTTAGGGGACAGGGTTCCCTACGAGCAGTACTTC
few TRBD2 TRBJ2-7 TRBV7-2 CASSLNGPAGGYEQYF TGTGCCAGCAGCTTAAATGGTCCAGCGGGGGGCTACGAGCAGTACTTC
. . TRBJ2-1 TRBV7-6 CASSYRLDNEQFF TGTGCCAGCAGTTATAGACTAGACAATGAGCAGTTCTTC
few . TRBJ2-5 TRBV30 CAWSVSGETQYF TGTGCCTGGAGTGTCTCGGGTGAGACCCAGTACTTC